This T cell receptor (beta chain) appears in the sequencing data of a study of blood T cell repertoires in COVID-19. Only in-frame clones appear in the TCRdb table, and some are missing; sequencing was by immunoSEQ multiplex PCR. This table has about 200,000 clones, 65% to 90% appearing once. The germline CDR1 and CDR2 sequences are LGHNA and YNFKEQ. J was trimmed by 3 bases and V by 4 bases; bases with no gene match: 7. This CDR3 contains 15 residues. Sequencing used peripheral blood. The genes are TRBV4-2 and TRBJ1-1; 8 bases map to TRBD1. The source of this sequence is a woman aged 70-85 years with COVID-19, enrolled during active disease. The CDR3 DNA reads TGTGCCAGCAGCCCCGCAGGGGGCGCGTACACTGAAGCTTTCTTT. As protein: CASSPAGGAYTEAFF.